This T cell receptor (beta chain) was sequenced during a study of shared clonotypes between healthy human individuals. Germline V gene sequence: CDR1 LNHDA, CDR2 SQIVND (reference sequence). The CDR3 spans 14 residues. V gave up 1 base and J gave up 7 bases; unmatched junction bases: 3. Using immunoSEQ multiplex PCR, the repertoire was profiled, and TCRdb retains in-frame clones only, with some absent. The sample yields 700,000 or so clones, 60% to 80% seen once. Notes on the study in general: All-four-donor shared clonotypes had higher generation probabilities than non-shared clonotypes did. It was expected that sequencing depth would affect clonotype sharing among donors.

This clone was seen more than once but under ten times. Its specificity is unknown. Material: memory CD4+ T cells sorted from blood. Sample subset: CD45RA-negative fraction. The sequence was collected from a woman in her 30s in good health. The chain employs TRBV19 and TRBJ2-1, with 8 positions matching TRBD2. The CDR3 coding sequence is TGTGCCAGTAGTATAGCGGGAGGGCCGAATGAGCAGTTCTTC. It specifies CASSIAGGPNEQFF.